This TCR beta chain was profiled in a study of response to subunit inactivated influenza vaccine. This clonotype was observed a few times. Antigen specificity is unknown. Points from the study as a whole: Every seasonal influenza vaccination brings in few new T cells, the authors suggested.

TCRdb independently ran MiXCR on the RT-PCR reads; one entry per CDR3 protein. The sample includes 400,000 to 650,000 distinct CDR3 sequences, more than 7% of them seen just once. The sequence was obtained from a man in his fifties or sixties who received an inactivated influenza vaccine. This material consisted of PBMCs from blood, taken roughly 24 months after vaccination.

The CDR3 DNA follows: TGTGCCAGCAGAAACCACGGGACGGGGCAAGAGACCCAGTACTTC. Translated: CASRNHGTGQETQYF. The chain has TRBV11-2 and TRBJ2-5; D tentatively fits TRBD1 or TRBD2 (5 bases each). Germline assignment: CDR1 SGHAT and CDR2 FQNNGV. V was pared by 6 bases and J by 2 bases, with 16 bases between. The CDR3 is 15 amino acids.